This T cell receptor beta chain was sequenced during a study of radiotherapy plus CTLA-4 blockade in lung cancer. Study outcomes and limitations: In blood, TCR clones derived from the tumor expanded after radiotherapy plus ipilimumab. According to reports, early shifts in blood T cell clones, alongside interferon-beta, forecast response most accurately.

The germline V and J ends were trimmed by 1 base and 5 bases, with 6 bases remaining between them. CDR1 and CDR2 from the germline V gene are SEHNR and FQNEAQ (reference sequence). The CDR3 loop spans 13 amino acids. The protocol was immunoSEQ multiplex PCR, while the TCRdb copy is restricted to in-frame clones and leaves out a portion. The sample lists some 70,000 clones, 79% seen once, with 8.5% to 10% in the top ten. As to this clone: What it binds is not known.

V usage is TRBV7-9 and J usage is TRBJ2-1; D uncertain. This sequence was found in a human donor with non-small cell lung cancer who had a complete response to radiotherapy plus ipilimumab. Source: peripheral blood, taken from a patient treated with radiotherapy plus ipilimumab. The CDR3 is CASSLVSDNEQFF. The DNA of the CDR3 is TGTGCCAGCAGCTTAGTAAGCGACAATGAGCAGTTCTTC.